This T cell receptor (beta chain) was obtained from a study of blood T cell repertoires in COVID-19. Study in general: The analysed material was cDNA or gDNA that came from T cells, B-cell-depleted T cells, or PBMCs.

Individuals aged about 18 to 89 years were recruited from about two dozen US areas. CDR1 is SNHLY, CDR2 FYNNEI, per germline. V dropped 7 bases and J dropped 2 bases, with 10 bases sitting between them. The CDR3 consists of 13 residues. TCRdb keeps only in-frame clones here, not all; method: immunoSEQ multiplex PCR. The data show around 500,000 clones, more than 85% seen once. The sequenced sample was PBMCs or T cells enriched from blood (not recorded which). The gene calls are TRBV2 and TRBJ2-3, with D possibly being TRBD2 (6 bases). The clonotype originates from a woman in her fifties or sixties who had recovered from COVID-19. CDR3: CASTDYFTDTQYF. The CDR3 nucleotides read TGTGCCAGCACGGACTACTTCACAGATACGCAGTATTTT.